Described below is a single T cell receptor (beta chain) sequence and its context. Its antigen has not been determined. There are no base qualities to consult, and no much larger clone falls within one base. These data come from a study of cytotoxic CD8 clonotypes in ibrutinib-treated CLL (dated by TCRdb to the early 2020s). Regarding the study in general: The cohort was composed of 11 relapsed/refractory and around 14 treatment-naive patients; IGHV unmutated status was identified in some 17 patients. Partial responses were observed in 24 patients and complete responses in 2; after a median follow-up of around 68 months, remission was maintained in 14 patients and progression was observed in roughly twelve. Patients were still on ibrutinib when every remission and progressive disease sample was collected. Of the approximately 87 people in the trial, about 27 had longitudinal samples available. Samples at response were collected after a median of about twelve months of treatment, with a range of 6 to 36 months. Cryopreserved peripheral blood mononuclear cells were collected before treatment, at response, and at either disease progression or sustained remission. Samples averaged approximately 260,000 productive templates and roughly 86,000 productive rearrangements.

The germline V gene sets CDR1 to MGHDK and CDR2 to SYGVNS. Germline trimming amounts to 3 bases on V and 8 bases on J, with 0 as the count of junction bases outside the gene matches. The CDR3, cysteine through phenylalanine, is 12 amino acids long. Solely the CDR3 DNA is kept, with 36 bases framed from the first base. Each clonotype received, on average, 10x coverage in deep resolution sequencing performed on a MiSeq, where the target depth lay between 1 in 1 million and 1 in 200,000 T cells. TCR beta libraries were generated with the immunoSEQ hsTCRB Kit. The original pipeline was this. ImmunoSEQ Data Assistant and ImmunoSEQ Analyzer were used for data analysis, and V, D and J genes were assigned according to IMGT definitions. Clonality was computed as one minus normalized Shannon entropy of productive rearrangement frequencies, ranging from 0 to 1. Only overrepresented clonotypes making up at least 0.05% of the repertoire of each patient were included in the public clonotype analysis. Around 13 age-matched healthy donor repertoires from immuneACCESS were used as controls for clonality. As stored in TCRdb, this immuneACCESS dataset retains in-frame rearrangements with V and J assigned. A fraction of the clones does not appear; measured against another copy, unresolved V genes explain less than half of the discrepancy, and the remainder lacks a known reason. V, J and clone size are those of that table, while D and trimming were read from the DNA. The sample table shows approximately 47,000 clones, and over 50% are seen once. In total, the top ten clones hold 20% to 25% of the sample.

The study at large found these results: Sustained-remission and progressing patients did not have matched sampling times, and lymph node repertoires were not examined. Public clonotypes were rare and either contracted or stayed stable during treatment, and the rise in clonality at ibrutinib response reflected the expansion of private clonotypes. At baseline, clonality was higher than in age-matched healthy donors and showed a strong correlation with circulating CD8+ T-cell counts. Clonality rose at ibrutinib response, remained stable during sustained remission, and dropped back toward baseline at progression.

The sample's time point label is to be understood as: approximately 2 years on ibrutinib. For TCR beta library preparation, about 2.2 micrograms of genomic DNA were extracted from the cryopreserved PBMCs. Longitudinal blood samples from CLL patients on ibrutinib monotherapy underwent high-throughput TCR beta sequencing. Patients were enrolled in a phase 2 open-label single-center ibrutinib monotherapy trial. The sequencing here drew on PBMCs, taken after 24 months of ibrutinib treatment. The chain is assembled from TRBV25-1 and TRBJ2-2, with TRBD1 identical over 7 junction bases. This TCR came from a human donor with chronic lymphocytic leukemia. The DNA reads TGTGCCAGCAGTGACAGGGGGGGGGAGCTGTTTTTT. This is translated as CASSDRGGELFF.